This TCR beta chain was captured by sequencing in a study of T cell repertoires in cytomegalovirus infection. Study context: Public TCR beta signature analysis indicated the presence of both CMV infection and matching HLA type.

TCRdb re-called the reads with MiXCR, one entry per CDR3 protein. The sample has 400,000 or so distinct CDR3 sequences, less than 20% seen once. This clonotype was picked up many times. The germline gives CDR1 MNHEY, CDR2 SVGEGT. The CDR3 runs to 16 residues. The V gene end was trimmed by 3 bases and the J gene end by 0 bases; junction bases not matched to a gene: 6. This clonotype originated in a human donor in good health (CMV status not recorded). Some clones in this sample may be carry-over from other donors' samples. This chain connects TRBV6-2 or TRBV6-3 to TRBJ2-3; 7 bases match TRBD1. Input material: PBMCs. CDR3 in amino acids: CASSYGPGQSTDTQYF. In DNA, the CDR3 is TGTGCCAGCAGTTATGGGCCGGGACAGAGCACAGATACGCAGTATTTT.